Shown below are 29 T cell receptor beta chains from a single sample sequenced in a study of cytomegalovirus exposure and HLA in healthy donors. 60 Vbeta and 13 Jbeta primers were used in PCR. Using immunoSEQ multiplex PCR, the repertoire was profiled, and TCRdb retains in-frame clones only, with some absent. The table has roughly 300,000 clones, just over 85% seen once. Material for sequencing was PBMCs. The receptors were sampled from a man aged 40-49 years in good health and CMV-seropositive.

This sequence joins TRBV29-1 and TRBJ1-5, with TRBD1 identical over 12 bases. CDR1 is SQVTM and CDR2 is ANQGSEA in the germline V gene. Trimming at V came to 6 bases and at J to 7 bases, leaving 4 bases not matched to a gene. The CDR3 is 13 amino acids. CDR3 coding DNA: TGCAGCGTGGGACAGGGGGCTTGGCAGCCCCAGCATTTT. This translates into CSVGQGAWQPQHF.

The rearrangement joins TRBV19 to TRBJ2-1; TRBD1 aligns across 9 bases. J was trimmed by 3 bases and V by 1 base; bases with no gene match: 4. Germline lookup yields CDR1 LNHDA and CDR2 SQIVND (reference sequence). The CDR3 has 16 residues. The CDR3 coding sequence is TGTGCCAGTAGTATAGGAGGGACAGGGCGCTACAATGAGCAGTTCTTC. Its protein product is CASSIGGTGRYNEQFF.

There are a few counts of this clone. This rearrangement joins TRBV7-9 to TRBJ2-4; 11 nucleotides match TRBD2. Germline-derived CDR1 and CDR2 are SEHNR and FQNEAQ (reference sequence). The CDR3 extends over 19 amino acids. Trimming removed 3 bases from V and 0 bases from J; junction bases left unmatched: 10. The DNA of the CDR3 is TGTGCCAGCAGCTTTAGCGGGAGGGACCCAGGGTTAGCCAAAAACATTCAGTACTTC. Its translation: CASSFSGRDPGLAKNIQYF.

The gene calls are TRBV28 and TRBJ1-2; D not certain. CDR1 is MDHEN and CDR2 is SYDVKM in the germline V gene. CDR3 size: 13 residues. V lost 7 bases and J 6 bases, leaving 15 bases between the germline ends. The CDR3 sequence is CASNARRGNGYTF. The CDR3 bases are TGTGCCAGCAACGCCCGACGAGGGAATGGCTACACCTTC.

This clone has a single count. The rearrangement links TRBV6-5 to TRBJ1-6; unclear D gene. The V end was cut by 2 bases, the J end by 7 bases, with 9 bases between. Germline values: CDR1 MNHEY, CDR2 SVGAGI. CDR3 length equals 14 residues. The CDR3 reads CASSYLQTNSPLHF. As DNA, the CDR3 is TGTGCCAGCAGTTACCTACAGACAAATTCACCCCTCCACTTT.

The table lists this clone with a count of one. The chain carries TRBV15 and TRBJ2-7, with no clear D. CDR1 LNHNV and CDR2 YYDKDF come from the germline V gene (reference sequence). Trimming removed 1 base at V and 0 bases at J, with 13 bases between. The CDR3 runs to 16 residues. In nucleotides, the CDR3 is TGTGCCACCAGCAGAGCCCCCTGGGCCAACTCCTACGAGCAGTACTTC. Protein sequence: CATSRAPWANSYEQYF.

In regard to this clone: The junction departs from germline at one end; a sequencing error may be responsible. This chain connects TRBV7-9 to TRBJ1-1, with TRBD1 as a possible D gene (6 bases). Germline V gives CDR1 SEHNR, CDR2 FQNEAQ (reference sequence). There are 16 residues in the CDR3. The CDR3 spells CSSSPLYRVGNTEAFF. CDR3 nucleotides: TGTTCCAGCAGCCCGCTATACAGGGTCGGGAACACTGAAGCTTTCTTT.

The genes are TRBV5-1 and TRBJ2-7; D perhaps matches TRBD1 (7 bases). Germline CDR1 SGHRS, CDR2 YFSETQ. Trimming removed 0 bases at V and 4 bases at J, with 11 bases between. This CDR3 comprises 14 residues. CDR3 nucleotides: TGCGCCAGCAGCTTGGGGGGGGACAGATACGAGCAGTACTTC. As protein: CASSLGGDRYEQYF.

The chain carries TRBV28 and TRBJ2-7, with D possibly matching TRBD1 (6 bases). V was trimmed by 6 bases and J by 3 bases, leaving 18 bases between them. The CDR3 loop spans 15 amino acids. In germline, CDR1 is MDHEN, CDR2 SYDVKM. Written as DNA, the CDR3 is TGTGCCAGCAGACAACAGGGATCGCGGAGCTACGAGCAGTACTTC. Its translation is CASRQQGSRSYEQYF.

This chain joins TRBV2 and TRBJ2-7, with D unresolved. This CDR3 comprises 11 residues. CDR1 is SNHLY, CDR2 FYNNEI, per germline. V lost 5 bases and J 6 bases, leaving 8 bases between the germline ends. CDR3 sequence: CASSTRSEQYF. The CDR3 DNA follows: TGTGCCAGCAGTACGCGGAGCGAGCAGTACTTC.

The chain combines TRBV7-2 with TRBJ2-2; D uncertain. Germline V gene sequence: CDR1 SGHTA, CDR2 FQGNSA. V was cut by 2 bases and J by 6 bases, with 7 bases left in between. CDR3 length equals 13 residues. CDR3 sequence reads: CASSLTSAGELFF. The CDR3 nucleotides are TGTGCCAGCAGCTTAACCTCGGCCGGGGAGCTGTTTTTT. Full variable domain (rest looked up from reference TRBV7-2 and TRBJ2-2): GAGVSQSPSNKVTEKGKDVELRCDPISGHTALYWYRQSLGQGLEFLIYFQGNSAPDKSGLPSDRFSAERTGGSVSTLTIQRTQQEDSAVYLCASSLTSAGELFFGEGSRLTVL.

The rearrangement joins TRBV4-1 to TRBJ2-3; TRBD2 aligns across 7 bases. The CDR3 has 15 amino acids. CDR1 and CDR2 from the germline V gene are MGHRA and YSYEKL. V lost 4 bases, J lost 2 bases, and 6 bases stayed unmatched. The CDR3 DNA reads TGCGCCAGCAGCCCCTGGGAGGGAACCACAGATACGCAGTATTTT. Its protein product is CASSPWEGTTDTQYF.

The chain recombines TRBV5-6 with TRBJ1-2, with D unresolved. The germline V gene has CDR1 SGHDT and CDR2 YYEEEE. The CDR3 is 18 amino acids. Trimming took off 0 bases at V and 4 bases at J, with 22 bases between the two ends. CDR3 residues: CASSLALGEPDAIYGYTF. The CDR3 nucleotides read TGTGCCAGCAGCTTGGCCCTAGGCGAGCCAGATGCGATCTATGGCTACACCTTC.

A few counts support this clone. CDR3 residues: CASSLLRGLTEAFF. Written as DNA, the CDR3 is TGCGCCAGCAGCTTGCTGAGGGGGCTGACTGAAGCTTTCTTT. This chain uses TRBV5-1 with TRBJ1-1; 7 bases are a match to TRBD1. The germline V gene encodes CDR1 SGHRS and CDR2 YFSETQ. The CDR3 runs to 14 residues. The V and J ends lost 1 base and 5 bases, in that order; junction bases with no gene match: 5. Full variable domain (remainder filled in from reference TRBV5-1 and TRBJ1-1): KAGVTQTPRYLIKTRGQQVTLSCSPISGHRSVSWYQQTPGQGLQFLFEYFSETQRNKGNFPGRFSGRQFSNSRSEMNVSTLELGDSALYLCASSLLRGLTEAFFGQGTRLTVV.

The gene calls are TRBV4-2 and TRBJ2-1, with 13 nucleotides matching TRBD2. The CDR3 runs to 18 residues. Germline lookup yields CDR1 LGHNA and CDR2 YNFKEQ. V was pared by 1 base and J by 5 bases, with 8 bases of the junction left unmatched. CDR3: CASSQAHQLAGGNNEQFF. CDR3 DNA sequence: TGTGCCAGCAGCCAAGCCCACCAACTAGCGGGAGGGAACAATGAGCAGTTCTTC.

About this clone: The identical CDR3 is also encoded by other nucleotide sequences in the sample. V is TRBV7-9 and J is TRBJ2-1, with 8 bases that match TRBD2. Germline V gene data show CDR1 as SEHNR and CDR2 as FQNEAQ (reference sequence). V shed 6 bases and J 0 bases; nucleotides not matched to a gene: 4. This CDR3 contains 15 residues. The CDR3 here is CASSPSGSSYNEQFF. The CDR3 nucleotides are TGTGCCAGCAGTCCCAGCGGGAGCTCCTACAATGAGCAGTTCTTC.

The chain combines TRBV5-1 with TRBJ2-5, with 14 nucleotides matching TRBD2. Germline trimming cut 4 bases from V and 6 bases from J; bases unmatched to any gene: 8. The CDR3 contains 16 residues. The germline CDR1 and CDR2 sequences are SGHRS and YFSETQ. CDR3 DNA sequence: TGCGCCAGCAGCGTCGCAGGACTAGCGGGAGGAAAGACCCAGTACTTC. This sequence encodes CASSVAGLAGGKTQYF.

The genes are TRBV7-3 and TRBJ1-1, with D possibly being TRBD1 (5 bases). CDR3 length: 14 residues. The V gene lost 0 bases and the J gene lost 3 bases, with 8 bases spanning the gap. In germline, CDR1 is SGHTA, CDR2 FQGTGA. The CDR3 DNA follows: TGTGCCAGCAGCTTAACTTGGGGGGACACTGAAGCTTTCTTT. Its protein product is CASSLTWGDTEAFF.

This clone was observed once. The chain couples TRBV19 to TRBJ1-5; D might be TRBD1 (6 bases). The length of the CDR3 is 16 residues. Germline values: CDR1 LNHDA, CDR2 SQIVND (reference sequence). V was pared by 3 bases and J by 0 bases, with 12 bases between. CDR3 coding DNA: TGTGCCAGTAGTATCACTCGGACAGTTAGCAATCAGCCCCAGCATTTT. Translated: CASSITRTVSNQPQHF. The variable domain in full, with the rest retrieved from reference TRBV19 and TRBJ1-5, is DGGITQSPKYLFRKEGQNVTLSCEQNLNHDAMYWYRQDPGQGLRLIYYSQIVNDFQKGDIAEGYSVSREKKESFPLTVTSAQKNPTAFYLCASSITRTVSNQPQHFGDGTRLSIL.

This clone was found once. The rearrangement links TRBV28 to TRBJ1-1; D unclear. V was pared by 2 bases and J by 2 bases, with 12 bases between. The CDR3 contains 15 residues. The germline V gene encodes CDR1 MDHEN and CDR2 SYDVKM. The CDR3: CASSLVPGINTEAFF. For the CDR3, the DNA is TGTGCCAGCAGTTTAGTCCCGGGGATCAACACTGAAGCTTTCTTT.

The chain has TRBV27 and TRBJ1-3; 10 bases map to TRBD1. Per germline, CDR1 MNHEY and CDR2 SMNVEV (reference sequence). This CDR3 comprises 16 residues. V was pared by 0 bases and J by 4 bases, with 3 bases of the junction left unmatched. CDR3 bases: TGTGCCAGCAGTTTATCCGGGACAGGGGTCGGAAACACCATATATTTT. Its protein product is CASSLSGTGVGNTIYF.

J is TRBJ2-1 and V is TRBV27, with 7 bases identical to TRBD2. Germline lookup yields CDR1 MNHEY and CDR2 SMNVEV (reference sequence). The CDR3 is made up of 18 amino acids. Trimming removed 6 bases from V and 0 bases from J; junction bases left unmatched: 14. Written as DNA, the CDR3 is TGTGCCAGCAGCTCCCGGGGGGTAGCGTCTAGCTCCTACAATGAGCAGTTCTTC. This sequence encodes CASSSRGVASSSYNEQFF.

V usage is TRBV11-2 and J usage is TRBJ2-3; 7 nucleotides agree with TRBD2. This CDR3 contains 14 residues. From germline, CDR1 is SGHAT and CDR2 FQNNGV. Trimming took 2 bases from V and 5 from J; bases not matched to a gene: 4. CDR3 in amino acids: CASSLLAGEDTQYF. CDR3 DNA sequence: TGTGCCAGCAGCTTACTCGCGGGAGAAGATACGCAGTATTTT.

The chain combines TRBV15 with TRBJ2-7; perhaps TRBD1 as D (6 bases). V was pared by 8 bases and J by 0 bases, with 14 bases between. Germline V gene sequence: CDR1 LNHNV, CDR2 YYDKDF (reference sequence). The CDR3 runs to 14 residues. The CDR3 here is CATSDSLTSYEQYF. The CDR3 nucleotides are TGTGCCACCTCGGACAGTCTCACCTCCTACGAGCAGTACTTC.

The chain has TRBV11-2 and TRBJ2-7, with 13 positions matching TRBD2. V shed 2 bases and J 0 bases; nucleotides not matched to a gene: 4. This CDR3 comprises 17 residues. CDR1 SGHAT and CDR2 FQNNGV come from the germline V gene. The CDR3 loop is CASSLIRTSGSSYEQYF. DNA of the CDR3: TGTGCCAGCAGCTTAATTAGGACTAGCGGGAGCTCCTACGAGCAGTACTTC.

The V and J genes are TRBV7-2 and TRBJ2-7, with 11 bases aligning to TRBD2. The V segment lost 8 bases and the J segment 5 bases; nucleotides outside the gene matches: 11. The CDR3 runs to 15 residues. Germline CDR1 SGHTA, CDR2 FQGNSA. CDR3 sequence: CASGRTSGPGHEQYF. The CDR3 region has the DNA TGTGCCAGCGGTAGGACTAGCGGGCCGGGACACGAGCAGTACTTC.

The chain employs TRBV27 and TRBJ1-2, with TRBD1 matching 9 bases. J gave up 6 bases and V 8 bases, and 19 bases lay outside the gene matches. This CDR3 region has 17 residues. Germline V gives CDR1 MNHEY, CDR2 SMNVEV (reference sequence). This CDR3 reads CASGSGTGRGIAHGYTF. CDR3 coding DNA: TGTGCCAGCGGGTCCGGGACAGGGAGAGGGATAGCTCATGGCTACACCTTC.

J is TRBJ2-5 and V is TRBV28; 7 bases are a match to TRBD1. The CDR3 length is 16 residues. Germline V gene sequence: CDR1 MDHEN, CDR2 SYDVKM. Losses at the gene ends were 2 bases for V and 0 bases for J; bases not matched to a gene: 6. This chain's CDR3 is CASSLAGTADQETQYF. The CDR3 nucleotides are TGTGCCAGCAGTTTAGCCGGGACAGCGGACCAAGAGACCCAGTACTTC.

The genes are TRBV7-8 and TRBJ2-7; possible D gene TRBD1, 6 bases. Germline values: CDR1 SGHVS, CDR2 FQNEAQ. The CDR3 is made up of 14 amino acids. V dropped 5 bases and J dropped 1 base, with 12 bases sitting between them. The CDR3 bases are TGTGCCAGCAGCGGGATGACAGGATCCTACGAGCAGTACTTC. Protein sequence: CASSGMTGSYEQYF.